The clone carrying this T cell receptor beta chain was recorded at least ten times. What it binds is not known. These data originate in a study of CD8 T cells in ankylosing spondylitis. General study results and limits: Matched ankylosing spondylitis synovial fluid reportedly contained a significantly enriched population of disease-linked clones. Apparently characteristic of ankylosing spondylitis blood was a TCR beta motif (fewer than ten highly homologous variants).

The CDR3 length is 14 residues. With V trimmed by 6 bases and J by 4 bases, 6 bases remained unmatched. One entry per CDR3 protein, called by TCRdb with MiXCR from the 5' RACE reads. The table records roughly 230,000 distinct CDR3 sequences, 8% to 10% of them present only once. V is TRBV12-3 or TRBV12-4 and J is TRBJ1-5; 7 bases align to TRBD1. The source material was blood, either unsorted or a sorted T cell fraction (not recorded which). The sequence derives from a female donor with ankylosing spondylitis or in good health (not recorded which). The CDR3 region is CASRTGTVNQPQHF. The DNA of the CDR3 is TGTGCCAGCAGAACCGGGACAGTGAATCAGCCCCAGCATTTT.